The present T cell receptor beta chain was sequenced within a study of yellow fever vaccine responses in identical twins. Study observations and caveats: Reported findings indicate that twins' vaccine T cell responses seemed partially convergent, partially personalized.

CDR1 is MDHEN and CDR2 is SYDVKM in the germline V gene. V lost 8 bases, J lost 2 bases, and 13 bases lay in between. There are 14 residues in the CDR3. A note on this clonotype: Its target is unknown.

TCRdb re-analysed the RT-PCR reads in MiXCR, keeping a single row per CDR3 protein. The profile covers under 30,000 distinct CDR3 sequences, with more than 60% appearing a single time and 4% to 6% taken by the ten largest. The chain is built from TRBV28 and TRBJ1-5; the D gene is possibly TRBD1 (6 bases). The sequencing here drew on T cells from blood (PBMCs), unsorted or a sorted subset (not recorded which), taken before or after yellow fever vaccination (not recorded which). This TCR came from a woman between 18 and 30 years old who received the yellow fever vaccine. The CDR3: CASRGGARNQPQHF. CDR3 DNA sequence: TGTGCCAGCCGTGGGGGGGCCCGCAATCAGCCCCAGCATTTT.